This T cell receptor beta chain derives from a study of blood T cell repertoires in COVID-19. This table comes from immunoSEQ multiplex PCR, and its TCRdb copy is limited to in-frame clones, with some not included. The sample has 150,000 to 180,000 clones, roughly 84% seen once. This CDR3 spans 14 amino acids. V lost 4 bases, J lost 1 base, and 11 bases lay in between. Germline assignment: CDR1 SGHRS and CDR2 YFSETQ. This clone has just one count. This sequence originates from a man aged 55 to 70 with COVID-19, enrolled during active disease. Sequences were obtained from peripheral blood. This chain connects TRBV5-1 to TRBJ1-1, with D uncertain. CDR3 amino acids: CASSPGSPNTEAFF. The CDR3 nucleotides read TGCGCCAGCAGCCCGGGGAGTCCGAACACTGAAGCTTTCTTT.